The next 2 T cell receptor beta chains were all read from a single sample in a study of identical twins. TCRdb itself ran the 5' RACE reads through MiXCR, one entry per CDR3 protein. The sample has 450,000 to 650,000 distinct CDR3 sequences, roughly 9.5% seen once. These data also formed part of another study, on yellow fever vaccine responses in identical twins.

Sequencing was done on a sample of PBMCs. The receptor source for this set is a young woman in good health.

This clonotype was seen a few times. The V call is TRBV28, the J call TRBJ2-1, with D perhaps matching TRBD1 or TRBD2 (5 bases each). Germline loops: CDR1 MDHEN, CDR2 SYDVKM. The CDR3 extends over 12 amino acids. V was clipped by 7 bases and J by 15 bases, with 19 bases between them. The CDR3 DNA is TGTGCCAGCACCACCTTGGGCGAGGGGTGGTTCTTC. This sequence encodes CASTTLGEGWFF.

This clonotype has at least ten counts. The DNA for the CDR3 is TGTGCCAGCAGCTTCGGTCGGGTTAGCGGGACCGGGGAGCTGTTTTTT. Translation gives CASSFGRVSGTGELFF. The chain is built from TRBV7-9 and TRBJ2-2; TRBD2 aligns across 7 bases. Losses at the gene ends were 3 bases for V and 5 bases for J; bases not matched to a gene: 9. This CDR3 spans 16 amino acids. Germline V gene data show CDR1 as SEHNR and CDR2 as FQNEAQ (reference sequence). The complete variable domain, with remaining parts taken from reference TRBV7-9 and TRBJ2-2, reads DTGVSQNPRHKITKRGQNVTFRCDPISEHNRLYWYRQTLGQGPEFLTYFQNEAQLEKSRLLSDRFSAERPKGSFSTLEIQRTEQGDSAMYLCASSFGRVSGTGELFFGEGSRLTVL.